This T cell receptor (beta chain) was retrieved from a study of blood T cell repertoires in COVID-19. In the authors' workflow: Amplification of reference gene primers was used by the study to estimate nucleated cell counts. The method was immunoSEQ multiplex PCR; TCRdb's version includes in-frame clones alone and lacks a portion of them. V, J and clone size were drawn from that table, and D and trimming were deduced from the DNA. The sample shows 150,000 to 200,000 clones, over 85% of them seen only once. The ends were cut back, 2 bases at V and 9 bases at J, with 13 bases in the middle. Germline V CDR1 and CDR2: ENHRY, SYGVKD. CDR3 size: 13 residues.

This receptor was obtained from a woman aged 60-75 years with COVID-19, enrolled during active disease. This rearrangement joins TRBV10-3 to TRBJ1-1; perhaps TRBD1 as D (5 bases). The sequencing sample was made of peripheral blood. This chain's CDR3 is CAISEVGQLQAFF. The CDR3 nucleotides read TGTGCCATCAGTGAGGTAGGACAACTTCAAGCTTTCTTT.